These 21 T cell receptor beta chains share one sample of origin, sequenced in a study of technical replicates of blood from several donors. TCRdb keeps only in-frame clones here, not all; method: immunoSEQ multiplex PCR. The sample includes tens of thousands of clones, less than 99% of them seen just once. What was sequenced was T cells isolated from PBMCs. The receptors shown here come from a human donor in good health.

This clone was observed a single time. CDR3 sequence (DNA): TGTGCCACGTGGGACGGACTAGCGGAGGGGGCCTACGAGCAGTACTTC. It specifies CATWDGLAEGAYEQYF. The gene calls are TRBV10-3 and TRBJ2-7; 10 nucleotides align to TRBD2. The V segment lost 10 bases and the J segment 2 bases; nucleotides outside the gene matches: 14. The germline CDR1 and CDR2 sequences are ENHRY and SYGVKD. This CDR3 has 16 residues.

CDR3 sequence: CASSLIWQGTEAFF. The CDR3 DNA reads TGTGCCAGCAGCTTAATTTGGCAGGGCACTGAAGCTTTCTTT. V is TRBV7-2 and J is TRBJ1-1, with D tentatively TRBD1 (5 bases). V was pared by 2 bases and J by 4 bases, with 11 bases between. CDR3 size: 14 residues. Germline CDR1 reads SGHTA; CDR2 reads FQGNSA.

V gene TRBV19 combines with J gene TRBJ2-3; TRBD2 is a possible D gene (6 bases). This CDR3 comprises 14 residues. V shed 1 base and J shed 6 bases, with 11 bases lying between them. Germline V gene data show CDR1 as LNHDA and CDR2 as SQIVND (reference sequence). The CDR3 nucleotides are TGTGCCAGTAGTATAGCGTTTACTAGCGATACGCAGTATTTT. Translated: CASSIAFTSDTQYF.

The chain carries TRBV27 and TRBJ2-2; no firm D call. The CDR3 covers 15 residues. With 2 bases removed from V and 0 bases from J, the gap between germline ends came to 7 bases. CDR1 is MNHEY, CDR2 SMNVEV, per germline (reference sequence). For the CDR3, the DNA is TGTGCCAGCAGTTTACACAGTCCGAACACCGGGGAGCTGTTTTTT. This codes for CASSLHSPNTGELFF.

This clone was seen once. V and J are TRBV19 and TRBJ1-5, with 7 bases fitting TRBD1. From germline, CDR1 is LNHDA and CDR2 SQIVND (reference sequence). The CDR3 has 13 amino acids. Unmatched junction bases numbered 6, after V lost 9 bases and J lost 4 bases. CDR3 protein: CASAGTVNQPQHF. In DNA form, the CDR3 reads TGTGCCAGCGCCGGGACAGTGAATCAGCCCCAGCATTTT. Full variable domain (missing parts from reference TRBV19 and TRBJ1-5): DGGITQSPKYLFRKEGQNVTLSCEQNLNHDAMYWYRQDPGQGLRLIYYSQIVNDFQKGDIAEGYSVSREKKESFPLTVTSAQKNPTAFYLCASAGTVNQPQHFGDGTRLSIL.

In nucleotides, the CDR3 is TGCGCCAGCAGCTTGGCAGGGGCTCCTAATGAAAAACTGTTTTTT. This translates into CASSLAGAPNEKLFF. This chain connects TRBV5-1 to TRBJ1-4, with D tentatively TRBD1 (6 bases). Germline V gives CDR1 SGHRS, CDR2 YFSETQ. The CDR3 has 15 residues. Trimming pared 0 bases from V and 3 bases from J, leaving 9 bases between.

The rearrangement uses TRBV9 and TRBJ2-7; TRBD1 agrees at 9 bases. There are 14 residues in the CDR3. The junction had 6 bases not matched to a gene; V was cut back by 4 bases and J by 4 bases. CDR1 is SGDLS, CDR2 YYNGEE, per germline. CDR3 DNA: TGTGCCAGCAGCCCGACAGGGGGGTGGTACGAGCAGTACTTC. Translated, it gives CASSPTGGWYEQYF.

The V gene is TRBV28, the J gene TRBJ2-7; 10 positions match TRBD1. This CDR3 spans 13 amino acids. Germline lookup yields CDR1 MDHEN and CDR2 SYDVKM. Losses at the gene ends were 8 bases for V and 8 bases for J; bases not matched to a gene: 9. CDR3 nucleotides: TGTGCCAGCCTAACCGGGACAGGGGATCAGCAGTACTTC. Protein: CASLTGTGDQQYF. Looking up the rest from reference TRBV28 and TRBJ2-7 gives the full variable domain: DVKVTQSSRYLVKRTGEKVFLECVQDMDHENMFWYRQDPGLGLRLIYFSYDVKMKEKGDIPEGYSVSREKKERFSLILESASTNQTSMYLCASLTGTGDQQYFGPGTRLTVT.

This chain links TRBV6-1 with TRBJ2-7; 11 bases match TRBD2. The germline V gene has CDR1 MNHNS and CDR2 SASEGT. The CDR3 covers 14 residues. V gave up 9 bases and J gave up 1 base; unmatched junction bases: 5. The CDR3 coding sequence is TGTGCCAGTCGACTAGCGGGGATTTCCTACGAGCAGTACTTC. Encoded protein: CASRLAGISYEQYF.

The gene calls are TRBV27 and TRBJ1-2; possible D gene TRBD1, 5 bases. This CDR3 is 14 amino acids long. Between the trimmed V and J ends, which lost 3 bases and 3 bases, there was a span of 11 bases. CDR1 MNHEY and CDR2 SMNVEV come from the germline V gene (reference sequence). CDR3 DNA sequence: TGTGCCAGCAGTTTGAGACAGACGGACTATGGCTACACCTTC. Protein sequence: CASSLRQTDYGYTF.

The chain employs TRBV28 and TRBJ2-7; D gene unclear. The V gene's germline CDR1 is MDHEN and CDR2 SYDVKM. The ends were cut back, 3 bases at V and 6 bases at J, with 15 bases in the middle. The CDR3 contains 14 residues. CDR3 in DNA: TGTGCCAGCAGTTTTATGCTCACCACGAGCGAGCAGTACTTC. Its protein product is CASSFMLTTSEQYF.

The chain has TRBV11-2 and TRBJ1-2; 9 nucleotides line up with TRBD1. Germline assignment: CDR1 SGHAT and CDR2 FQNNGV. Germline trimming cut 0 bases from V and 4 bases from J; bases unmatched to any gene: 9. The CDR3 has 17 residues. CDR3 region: CASSLDLGTGGIYGYTF. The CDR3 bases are TGTGCCAGCAGCTTAGATCTAGGTACAGGGGGCATCTATGGCTACACCTTC.

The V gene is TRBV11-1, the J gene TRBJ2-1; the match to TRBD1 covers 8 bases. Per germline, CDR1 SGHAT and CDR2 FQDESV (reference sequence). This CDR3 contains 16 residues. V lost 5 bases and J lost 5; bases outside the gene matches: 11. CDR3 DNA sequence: TGTGCCAGCAGCCCATACCGGGACAGGTTCCACAATGAGCAGTTCTTC. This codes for CASSPYRDRFHNEQFF.

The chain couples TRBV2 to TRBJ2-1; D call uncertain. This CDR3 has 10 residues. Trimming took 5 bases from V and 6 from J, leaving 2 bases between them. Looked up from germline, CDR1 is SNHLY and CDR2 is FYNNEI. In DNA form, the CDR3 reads TGTGCCAGCAGTCTCAATGAGCAGTTCTTC. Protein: CASSLNEQFF. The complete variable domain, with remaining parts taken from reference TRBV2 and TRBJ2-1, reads EPEVTQTPSHQVTQMGQEVILRCVPISNHLYFYWYRQILGQKVEFLVSFYNNEISEKSEIFDDQFSVERPDGSNFTLKIRSTKLEDSAMYFCASSLNEQFFGPGTRLTVL.

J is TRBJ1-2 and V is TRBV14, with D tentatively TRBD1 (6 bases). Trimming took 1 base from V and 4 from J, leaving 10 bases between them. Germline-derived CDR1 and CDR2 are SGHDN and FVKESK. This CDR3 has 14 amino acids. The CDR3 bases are TGTGCCAGCAGCCAAGGAGACAGGATCTATGGCTACACCTTC. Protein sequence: CASSQGDRIYGYTF. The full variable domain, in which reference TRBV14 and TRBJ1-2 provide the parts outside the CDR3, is EAGVTQFPSHSVIEKGQTVTLRCDPISGHDNLYWYRRVMGKEIKFLLHFVKESKQDESGMPNNRFLAERTGGTYSTLKVQPAELEDSGVYFCASSQGDRIYGYTFGSGTRLTVV.

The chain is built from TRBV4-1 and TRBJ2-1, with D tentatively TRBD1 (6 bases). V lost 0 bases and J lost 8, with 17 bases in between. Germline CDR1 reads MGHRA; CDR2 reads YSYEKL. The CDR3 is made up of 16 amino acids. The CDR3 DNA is TGCGCCAGCAGCCAAGAAGGGGGTCTCCCCGCCGATGAGCAGTTCTTC. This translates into CASSQEGGLPADEQFF.

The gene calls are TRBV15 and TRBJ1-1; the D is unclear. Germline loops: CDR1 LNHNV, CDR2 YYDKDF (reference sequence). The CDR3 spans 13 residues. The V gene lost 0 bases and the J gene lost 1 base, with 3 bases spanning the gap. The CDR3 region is CATSREANTEAFF. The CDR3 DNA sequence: TGTGCCACCAGCAGAGAGGCGAACACTGAAGCTTTCTTT.

The CDR3 region is CASSLAVAGGNEQFF. In DNA, the CDR3 is TGTGCCAGCAGCTTAGCGGTAGCGGGGGGGAATGAGCAGTTCTTC. J is TRBJ2-1 and V is TRBV11-2; 11 bases map to TRBD2. The J segment lost 7 bases and the V segment lost 1 base, leaving 3 bases of the junction unmatched. From germline, CDR1 is SGHAT and CDR2 FQNNGV. This CDR3 has 15 amino acids.

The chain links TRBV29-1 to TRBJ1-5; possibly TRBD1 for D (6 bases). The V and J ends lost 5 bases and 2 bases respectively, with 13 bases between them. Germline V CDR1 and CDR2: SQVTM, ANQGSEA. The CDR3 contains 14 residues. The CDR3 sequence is CSVRWEGGNQPQHF. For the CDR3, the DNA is TGCAGCGTTAGGTGGGAGGGGGGCAATCAGCCCCAGCATTTT.

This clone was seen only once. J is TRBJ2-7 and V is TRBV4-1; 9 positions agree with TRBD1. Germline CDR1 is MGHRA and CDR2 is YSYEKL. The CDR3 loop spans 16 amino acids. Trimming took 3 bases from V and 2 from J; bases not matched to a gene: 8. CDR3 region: CASSQPQGQGPYEQYF. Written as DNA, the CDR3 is TGCGCCAGCAGCCAGCCCCAGGGACAGGGTCCCTACGAGCAGTACTTC.

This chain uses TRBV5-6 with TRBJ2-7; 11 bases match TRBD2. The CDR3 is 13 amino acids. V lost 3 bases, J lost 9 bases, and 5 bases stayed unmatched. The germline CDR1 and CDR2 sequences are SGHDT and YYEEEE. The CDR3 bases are TGTGCCAGCAGCTATGGACTAGCGGGTAGGCAGTACTTC. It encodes CASSYGLAGRQYF.